A selection of T cell receptor beta chains follows, all from one sample in a study of Ad26.COV2.S vaccination and SARS-CoV-2 variants. Method: immunoSEQ multiplex PCR; TCRdb's copy keeps in-frame clones and lacks some. This sample has roughly 700,000 clones; around 90% occur once, and the top ten carry over 1.3%. The material was peripheral blood, obtained in a trial of Ad26.COV2.S vaccine versus placebo. The receptors were sampled from a person aged 18-65 years who received the Ad26.COV2.S COVID-19 vaccine or a placebo. CDR3s include the opening cysteine and the closing phenylalanine or tryptophan. A D gene is named only where the DNA matches it firmly. Size tells how often a clone was seen (once, few, many) or the class of an expanded clone, and some rows leave it out.

j_call d_call v_call clone_size cdr3_nt cdr3_aa
TRBJ1-6 - TRBV7-6 - TGTGCCAGCAGCTTAGAAGTGAGCTCCTATAATTCACCCCTCCACTTT CASSLEVSSYNSPLHF
TRBJ1-1 - TRBV11-2 - TGTGCCAGCAGCTTTAGCCCTCGGAAGAACACTGAAGCTTTCTTT CASSFSPRKNTEAFF
TRBJ2-4 - TRBV7-2 - TGTGCCAGCAGCTTAAGCGGGACAGTAAACATTCAGTACTTC CASSLSGTVNIQYF
TRBJ2-1 - TRBV20-1 - TGCAGTGCTAGAGTCGGGGGTGAGCAGTTCTTC CSARVGGEQFF
TRBJ1-5 - TRBV4-1 - TGCGCCAGCAGCCTTACTTCAACTTTTCTAATGCATCAGCCCCAGCATTTT CASSLTSTFLMHQPQHF
TRBJ2-3 - TRBV7-9 - TGTGCCAGCACGGGACGGATCTTTACAGATACGCAGTATTTT CASTGRIFTDTQYF
TRBJ2-1 TRBD2 TRBV12-3/TRBV12-4 - TGTGCCAGCAGTTCCCTAGCGGCTCAGTTCTTC CASSSLAAQFF
TRBJ1-5 - TRBV16 - TGTGCCAGCAGCGGCGACAGTTTCGATCAGCCCCAGCATTTT CASSGDSFDQPQHF
TRBJ2-2 - TRBV30 - TGTGCCTGGACTAACCCGCGGCCGGCAGGTATAACCGGGGAGCTGTTTTTT CAWTNPRPAGITGELFF
TRBJ2-1 - TRBV5-8 once TGTGCCAGCAGCTTGTGGCTTAATGAGCAGTTCTTC CASSLWLNEQFF
TRBJ1-1 TRBD1 TRBV5-1 - TGCGCCAGCAGCTTGGGGACAGGGCTCCCTTTCTTT CASSLGTGLPFF
TRBJ2-1 TRBD1 TRBV29-1 once TGCAGCGCGGGGACAGGGAGGGACAATGAGCAGTTCTTC CSAGTGRDNEQFF
TRBJ2-7 - TRBV6-5 once TGTGCCAGCAGTTCCCATAACAGGGGGGGAGCCTACGAGCAGTACTTC CASSSHNRGGAYEQYF
TRBJ2-1 TRBD1 TRBV5-1 - TGCGCCAGCAGCTTGAGGGGACAGGGTTCCTACAATGAGCAGTTCTTC CASSLRGQGSYNEQFF
TRBJ2-3 - TRBV10-3 - TGTGCCATCAGTGAGTCTCAGGGGAATGGGGCACACACAGATACGCAGTATTTT CAISESQGNGAHTDTQYF
TRBJ2-5 TRBD2 TRBV5-4 - TGTGCCAGCAAGAACTGGGGAGGGGAGACCCAGTACTTC CASKNWGGETQYF
TRBJ2-3 TRBD2 TRBV10-1 - TGCGCCAGCAGTGAGGGCGGGGGGTGCCCAGATACGCAGTATTTT CASSEGGGCPDTQYF
TRBJ1-1 - TRBV6-5 few TGTGCCAGCGGCAAGGGGTATGAAGCTTTCTTT CASGKGYEAFF
TRBJ2-5 TRBD1 TRBV10-1 - TGCGCCAGCAGCCCCGGACAGGCTGCCGAGACCCAGTACTTC CASSPGQAAETQYF
TRBJ2-2 - TRBV3-1/TRBV3-2 - TGTGCCAGCAGCCCCGGGACTCGCACCGGGGAGCTGTTTTTT CASSPGTRTGELFF
TRBJ2-1 TRBD2 TRBV5-4 - TGTGCCAGCAGCTCCCCAGGGATAGCGGGAGAGGATGAGCAGTTCTTC CASSSPGIAGEDEQFF
TRBJ1-2 TRBD1 TRBV4-3 - TGCGCCAGCAGCCAGCCGGGACAGGGTGTAAATGGCTACACCTTC CASSQPGQGVNGYTF
TRBJ2-5 TRBD2 TRBV6-5 - TGTGCCAGCAGTTCCGGGACTAGCGGGATCGGGACCCAGTACTTC CASSSGTSGIGTQYF
TRBJ1-1 - TRBV5-8 once TGTGCCAGCAGCTTGATGGGGGGATACGGAGACACTGCTTTCTTT CASSLMGGYGDTAFF
TRBJ1-1 - TRBV2 - TGTGCCAGCAGTGAGGACTACGGGGAGGCTTTCTTT CASSEDYGEAFF
TRBJ1-2 - TRBV24-1 - TGTGCCACCAGTGATTTGAATGGAGATGGCTACACCTTC CATSDLNGDGYTF
TRBJ2-3 - TRBV9 - TGTGCCAGCAGCGGAGATACGCAGTATTTT CASSGDTQYF
TRBJ2-5 - TRBV9 - TGTGCCAGCAGCGTAGACGGGACACCCTCCCAAGAGACCCAGTACTTC CASSVDGTPSQETQYF
TRBJ2-2 - TRBV6-6 few TGTGCCAGCAGTTACGGGGCAGGGAGAAACACCGGGGAGCTGTTTTTT CASSYGAGRNTGELFF
TRBJ1-1 - TRBV2 once TGTGCCAGCAGTGTTGGACAAGGGATGAACACTGAAGCTTTCTTT CASSVGQGMNTEAFF
TRBJ2-6 TRBD1 TRBV7-2 - TGTGCCAGCAGCTTTAGTGAGGGGGCAGGGGCCAACGTCCTGACTTTC CASSFSEGAGANVLTF
TRBJ2-7 - TRBV5-6 few TGTGCCAGCAGCTCCGGGACATCGTACGAGCAGTACTTC CASSSGTSYEQYF
TRBJ1-4 - TRBV6-5 once TGTGCCAGCGGCGGACGAACTAATGAAAAACTGTTTTTT CASGGRTNEKLFF
TRBJ1-4 TRBD1 TRBV4-2 - TGTGCCAGCAGCCAAGACACCGGGACAGGGGAAAAACTGTTTTTT CASSQDTGTGEKLFF
TRBJ2-5 - TRBV18 - TGTGCCAGCTCCCAATCGGGGGTAGAGACCCAGTACTTC CASSQSGVETQYF
TRBJ1-3 - TRBV6-5 - TGTGCCAGCAGTTACGGGGCAGTCTCTGGAAACACCATATATTTT CASSYGAVSGNTIYF
TRBJ2-7 - TRBV7-2 - TGTGCCAGCAGCTTGAGGGTCCCAACTAGCTATGCCTCCTACGAGCAGTACTTC CASSLRVPTSYASYEQYF
TRBJ2-7 TRBD2 TRBV5-1 - TGCGCCAGCAGCTTACTAGCGGGGGCCGCCTACGAGCAGTACTTC CASSLLAGAAYEQYF
TRBJ2-7 TRBD2 TRBV5-5 once TGTGCCAGCAGCTTACTAGCGGGACCGTCCTACGAGCAGTACTTC CASSLLAGPSYEQYF
TRBJ1-5 - TRBV10-3 - TGTGCCATCAGTGAGTCACAGGGCCTTGATCAGCCCCAGCATTTT CAISESQGLDQPQHF
TRBJ2-3 - TRBV2 - TGTGCCAGCAACCGCGGAGTTGGCACAGATACGCAGTATTTT CASNRGVGTDTQYF
TRBJ1-4 TRBD1 TRBV5-1 - TGCGCCAGCAGCCGTGGACCGACAGGGGCGACTAATGAAAAACTGTTTTTT CASSRGPTGATNEKLFF